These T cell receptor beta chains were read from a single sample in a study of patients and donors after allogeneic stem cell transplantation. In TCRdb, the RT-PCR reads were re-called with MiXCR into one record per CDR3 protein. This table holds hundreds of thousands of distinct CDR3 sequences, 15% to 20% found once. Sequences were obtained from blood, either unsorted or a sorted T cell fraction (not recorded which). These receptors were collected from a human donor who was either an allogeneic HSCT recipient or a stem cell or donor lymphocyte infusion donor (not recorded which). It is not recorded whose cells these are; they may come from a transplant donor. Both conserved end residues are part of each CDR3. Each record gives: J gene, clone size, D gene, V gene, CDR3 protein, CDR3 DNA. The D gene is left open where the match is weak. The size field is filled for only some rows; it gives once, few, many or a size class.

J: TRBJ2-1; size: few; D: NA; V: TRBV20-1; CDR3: CSARDYKGSYNEQFF; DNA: TGCAGTGCTAGAGATTATAAGGGCTCCTACAATGAGCAGTTCTTC
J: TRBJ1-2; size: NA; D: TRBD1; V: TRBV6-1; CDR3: CASQKGQGTYGYTF; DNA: TGTGCCAGCCAAAAGGGACAGGGGACCTATGGCTACACCTTC
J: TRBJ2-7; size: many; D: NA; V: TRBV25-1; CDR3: CASSETRGTHYEQYF; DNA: TGTGCCAGCAGTGAAACTCGGGGCACCCACTACGAGCAGTACTTC
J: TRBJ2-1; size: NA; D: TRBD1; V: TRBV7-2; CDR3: CASRPGQGPRTYNEQFF; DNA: TGTGCCAGCAGGCCAGGACAGGGGCCGCGAACTTACAATGAGCAGTTCTTC
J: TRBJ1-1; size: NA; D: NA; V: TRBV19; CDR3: CASRLQGKTEAFF; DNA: TGTGCCAGTAGGCTGCAGGGGAAGACTGAAGCTTTCTTT
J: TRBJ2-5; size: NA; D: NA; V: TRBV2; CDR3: CASSAGHQETQYF; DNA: TGTGCCAGCAGTGCAGGGCACCAAGAGACCCAGTACTTC
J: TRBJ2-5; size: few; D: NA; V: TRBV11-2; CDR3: CASSYPGDIRETQYF; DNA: TGTGCCAGCAGCTACCCCGGGGATATTAGGGAGACCCAGTACTTC
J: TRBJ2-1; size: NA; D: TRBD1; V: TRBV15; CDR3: CATSRVGTGWNEQFF; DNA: TGTGCCACCAGCAGAGTCGGGACAGGGTGGAATGAGCAGTTCTTC
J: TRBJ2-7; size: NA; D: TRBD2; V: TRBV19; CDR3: CASSPVAGIYEQYF; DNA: TGTGCCAGTAGTCCCGTAGCGGGAATCTACGAGCAGTACTTC
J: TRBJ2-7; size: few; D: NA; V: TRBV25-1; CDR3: CASSETRGSEQYF; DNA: TGTGCCAGCAGTGAAACCCGGGGAAGCGAGCAGTACTTC
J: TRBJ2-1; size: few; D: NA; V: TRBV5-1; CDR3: CASSLRSISYNEQFF; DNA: TGCGCCAGCAGCTTGCGGTCCATCTCCTACAATGAGCAGTTCTTC
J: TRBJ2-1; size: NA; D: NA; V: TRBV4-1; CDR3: CASSHKVAWGAAYNEQFF; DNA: TGCGCCAGCAGCCACAAAGTGGCCTGGGGTGCAGCCTACAATGAGCAGTTCTTC
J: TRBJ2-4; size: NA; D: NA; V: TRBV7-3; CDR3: CASSPTISAAMTKNIQYF; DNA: TGTGCCAGCAGCCCCACCATTTCCGCGGCGATGACCAAAAACATTCAGTACTTC
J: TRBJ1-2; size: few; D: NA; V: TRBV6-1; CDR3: CASSEGQYYGYTF; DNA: TGTGCCAGCAGTGAAGGACAGTACTATGGCTACACCTTC
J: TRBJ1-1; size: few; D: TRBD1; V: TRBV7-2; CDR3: CASSLTLQGLTEAFF; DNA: TGTGCCAGCAGCTTAACCCTACAGGGGTTGACTGAAGCTTTCTTT
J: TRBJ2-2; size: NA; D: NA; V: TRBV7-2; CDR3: CASSLRLGRSTGELFF; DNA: TGTGCCAGCAGCTTAAGACTAGGACGGAGTACCGGGGAGCTGTTTTTT
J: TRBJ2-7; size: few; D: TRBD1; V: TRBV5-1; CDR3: CASSLEWTGSGEQYF; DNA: TGCGCCAGCAGCTTGGAGTGGACAGGCTCTGGCGAGCAGTACTTC
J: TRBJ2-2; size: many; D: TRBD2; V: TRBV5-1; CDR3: CASSLILAGTGELFF; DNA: TGCGCCAGCAGCTTGATACTAGCGGGCACCGGGGAGCTGTTTTTT
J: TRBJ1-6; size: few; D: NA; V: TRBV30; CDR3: CACSGGHNSPLHF; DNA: TGTGCCTGCTCGGGGGGCCATAATTCACCCCTCCACTTT
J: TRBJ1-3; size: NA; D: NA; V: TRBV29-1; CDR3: CSVVKTGNTIYF; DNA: TGCAGCGTTGTAAAGACTGGAAACACCATATATTTT
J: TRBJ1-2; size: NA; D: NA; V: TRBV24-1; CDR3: CATSESKRGGYTF; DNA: TGTGCCACCAGTGAATCGAAGAGGGGTGGCTACACCTTC
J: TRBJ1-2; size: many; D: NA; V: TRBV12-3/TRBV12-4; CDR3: CASSPTDFYGYTF; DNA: TGTGCCAGCAGTCCGACAGATTTCTATGGCTACACCTTC
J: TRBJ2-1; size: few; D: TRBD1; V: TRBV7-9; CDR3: CASKSVLSGGGLGFF; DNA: TGTGCCAGCAAGTCCGTCCTCTCAGGGGGCGGGTTAGGGTTCTTC
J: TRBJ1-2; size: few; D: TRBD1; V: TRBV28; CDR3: CASNEGGQVRSYGYTF; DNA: TGTGCCAGCAACGAAGGGGGACAGGTTCGCTCCTATGGCTACACCTTC
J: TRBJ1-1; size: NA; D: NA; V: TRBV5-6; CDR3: CASSLVRAIPRGTEAFF; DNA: TGTGCCAGCAGCTTGGTTCGCGCGATACCTCGGGGCACTGAAGCTTTCTTT
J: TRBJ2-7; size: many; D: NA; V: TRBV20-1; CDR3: CSASDLALEQYF; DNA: TGCAGTGCTAGCGACCTAGCGTTGGAGCAGTACTTC
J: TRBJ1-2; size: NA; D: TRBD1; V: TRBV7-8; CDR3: CASSSAGTGGQGPF; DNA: TGTGCCAGCAGCTCAGCCGGGACAGGGGGGCAGGGGCCCTTC
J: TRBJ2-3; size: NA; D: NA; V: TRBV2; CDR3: CASSPKPAGSGNTQYF; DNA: TGTGCCAGCAGCCCCAAGCCGGCGGGGTCGGGAAATACGCAGTATTTT
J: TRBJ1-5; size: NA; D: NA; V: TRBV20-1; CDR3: CSARTGGFGGNQPQHF; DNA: TGCAGTGCTAGAACGGGCGGGTTCGGGGGCAATCAGCCCCAGCATTTT
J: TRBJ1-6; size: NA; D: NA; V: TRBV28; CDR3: CASSLGTVDNSPLHF; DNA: TGTGCCAGCAGCCTAGGGACGGTAGATAATTCACCCCTCCACTTT
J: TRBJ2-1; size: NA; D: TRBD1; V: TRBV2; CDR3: CASSGRTGPNEQFF; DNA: TGTGCCAGCAGTGGGAGGACAGGGCCCAATGAGCAGTTCTTC
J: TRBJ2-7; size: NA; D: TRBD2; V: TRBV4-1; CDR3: CASSQEWTSGFYEQYF; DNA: TGCGCCAGCAGCCAAGAATGGACTAGCGGATTCTACGAGCAGTACTTC
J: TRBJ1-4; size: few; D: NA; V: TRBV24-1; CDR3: CATSDLLSRGGEKLFF; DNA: TGTGCCACCAGTGATTTGCTAAGCAGGGGTGGAGAAAAACTGTTTTTT
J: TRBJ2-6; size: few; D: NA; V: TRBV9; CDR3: CASSVFRTIPHSGANVLTF; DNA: TGTGCCAGCAGCGTATTTCGGACAATTCCTCACTCTGGGGCCAACGTCCTGACTTTC
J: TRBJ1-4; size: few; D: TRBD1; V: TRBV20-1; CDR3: CSARDPGQGDEKLFF; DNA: TGCAGTGCTAGAGATCCGGGACAGGGTGACGAAAAACTGTTTTTT
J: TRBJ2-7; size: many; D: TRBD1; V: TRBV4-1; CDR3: CASSRDRAFYEQYF; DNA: TGCGCCAGCAGCCGAGACAGGGCTTTCTACGAGCAGTACTTC
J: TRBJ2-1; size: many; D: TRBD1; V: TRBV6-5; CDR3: CASSYWTGAHNEQFF; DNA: TGTGCCAGCAGTTACTGGACAGGGGCCCACAATGAGCAGTTCTTC
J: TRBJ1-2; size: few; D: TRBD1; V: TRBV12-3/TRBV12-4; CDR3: CASSRGQGIYGYTF; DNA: TGTGCCAGCAGTCGGGGACAGGGTATCTATGGCTACACCTTC
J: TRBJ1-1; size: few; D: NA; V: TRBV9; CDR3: CASSVEGTVNTEAFF; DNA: TGTGCCAGCAGCGTAGAAGGGACTGTGAACACTGAAGCTTTCTTT
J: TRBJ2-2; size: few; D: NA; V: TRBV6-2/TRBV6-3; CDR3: CASSYPGPLVNTGELFF; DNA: TGTGCCAGCAGTTACCCAGGGCCCCTTGTAAACACCGGGGAGCTGTTTTTT
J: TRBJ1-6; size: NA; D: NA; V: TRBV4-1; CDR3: CASSQGGSRNSPLHF; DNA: TGCGCCAGCAGCCAAGGGGGGAGTCGCAATTCACCCCTCCACTTT
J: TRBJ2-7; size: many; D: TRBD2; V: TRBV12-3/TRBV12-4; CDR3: CASTPPGGYEQYF; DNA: TGTGCCAGCACTCCCCCGGGGGGCTACGAGCAGTACTTC
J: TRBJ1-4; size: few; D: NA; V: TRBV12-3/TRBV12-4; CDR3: CASSLGAIVGEKLFF; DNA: TGTGCCAGCAGTTTAGGGGCAATCGTCGGGGAAAAACTGTTTTTT
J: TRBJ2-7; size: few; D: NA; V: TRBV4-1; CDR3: CASSQGEHTDEQYF; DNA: TGCGCCAGCAGCCAAGGGGAACACACTGACGAGCAGTACTTC
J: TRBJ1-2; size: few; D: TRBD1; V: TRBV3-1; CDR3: CASSQRTGLHGYTF; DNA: TGTGCCAGCAGCCAACGGACAGGGCTGCATGGCTACACCTTC
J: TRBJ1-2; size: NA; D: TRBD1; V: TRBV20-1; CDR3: CSASKDRGPGYTF; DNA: TGCAGTGCTAGTAAGGACAGGGGCCCTGGCTACACCTTC
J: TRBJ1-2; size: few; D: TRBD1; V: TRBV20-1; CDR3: CSARDYRQGLDGYTF; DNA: TGCAGTGCTAGAGATTACCGACAGGGTCTCGATGGCTACACCTTC
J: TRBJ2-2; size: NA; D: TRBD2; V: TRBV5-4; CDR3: CASSLAGAGGTGELFF; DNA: TGTGCCAGCAGCTTAGCGGGGGCTGGAGGCACCGGGGAGCTGTTTTTT
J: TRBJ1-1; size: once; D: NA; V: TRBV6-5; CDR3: CASRSGTEAFF; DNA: TGTGCCAGCAGGTCGGGCACTGAAGCTTTCTTT
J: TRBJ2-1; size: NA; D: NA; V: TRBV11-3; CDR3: CASSFKTVSYNEQFF; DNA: TGTGCCAGCAGCTTCAAGACGGTCTCCTACAATGAGCAGTTCTTC
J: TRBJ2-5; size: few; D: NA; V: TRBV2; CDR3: CASSTGQETQYF; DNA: TGTGCCAGCAGTACAGGACAAGAGACCCAGTACTTC
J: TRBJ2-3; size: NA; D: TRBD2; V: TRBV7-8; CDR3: CASSLNGKASGRATQYF; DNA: TGTGCCAGCAGCTTAAACGGGAAGGCTAGCGGGAGGGCCACGCAGTATTTT
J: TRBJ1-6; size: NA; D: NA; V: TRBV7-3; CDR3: CASSVVYNSPLHF; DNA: TGTGCCAGCAGCGTTGTCTATAATTCACCCCTCCACTTT
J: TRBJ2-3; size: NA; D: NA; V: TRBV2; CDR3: CASRPDADTQYF; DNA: TGTGCCAGCAGACCTGACGCAGATACGCAGTATTTT
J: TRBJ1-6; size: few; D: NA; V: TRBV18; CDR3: CASSPLPTGTVNSPLHF; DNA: TGTGCCAGCTCACCACTCCCGACAGGCACCGTTAATTCACCCCTCCACTTT
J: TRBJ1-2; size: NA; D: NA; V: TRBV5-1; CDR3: CASAGANYGYTF; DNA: TGCGCCAGCGCTGGGGCTAACTATGGCTACACCTTC
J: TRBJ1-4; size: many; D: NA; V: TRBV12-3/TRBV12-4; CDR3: CASSSGGQTPTNEKLFF; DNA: TGTGCCAGCAGCTCTGGCGGACAGACCCCAACTAATGAAAAACTGTTTTTT
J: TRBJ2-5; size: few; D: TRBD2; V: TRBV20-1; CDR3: CSARLDASGRLQYF; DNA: TGCAGTGCTAGGCTTGATGCCAGCGGGAGGCTCCAGTACTTC
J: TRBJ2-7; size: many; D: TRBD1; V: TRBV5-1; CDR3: CASSLTGDLPYEQYF; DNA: TGCGCCAGCAGCTTGACAGGGGACCTTCCCTACGAGCAGTACTTC
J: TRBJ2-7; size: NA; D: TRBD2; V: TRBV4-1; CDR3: CASSRLPGTIYEQYF; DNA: TGCGCCAGCAGCCGCCTCCCCGGGACTATCTACGAGCAGTACTTC